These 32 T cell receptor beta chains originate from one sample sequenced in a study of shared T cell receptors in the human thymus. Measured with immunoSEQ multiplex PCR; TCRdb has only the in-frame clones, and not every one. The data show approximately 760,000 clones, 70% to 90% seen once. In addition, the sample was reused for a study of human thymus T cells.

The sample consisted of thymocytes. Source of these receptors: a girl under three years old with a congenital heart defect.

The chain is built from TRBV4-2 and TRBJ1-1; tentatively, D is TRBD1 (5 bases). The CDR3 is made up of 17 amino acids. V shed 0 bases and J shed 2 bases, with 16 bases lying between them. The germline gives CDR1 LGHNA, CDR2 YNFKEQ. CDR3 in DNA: TGTGCCAGCAGCCAAGATTCCCCCCAGGGTCATAACACTGAAGCTTTCTTT. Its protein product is CASSQDSPQGHNTEAFF.

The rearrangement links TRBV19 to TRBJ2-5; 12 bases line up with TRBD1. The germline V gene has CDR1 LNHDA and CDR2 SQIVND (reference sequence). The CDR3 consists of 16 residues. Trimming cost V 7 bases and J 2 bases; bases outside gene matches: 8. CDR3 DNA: TGTGCCAGTACCCGGGACAGGGGGCGCCCACAAGAGACCCAGTACTTC. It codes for CASTRDRGRPQETQYF.

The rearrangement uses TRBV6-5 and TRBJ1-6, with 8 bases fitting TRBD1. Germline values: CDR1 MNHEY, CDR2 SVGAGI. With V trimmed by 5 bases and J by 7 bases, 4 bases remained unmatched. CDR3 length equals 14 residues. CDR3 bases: TGTGCCAGCAGTAATACAGGGGGGAATTCACCCCTCCACTTT. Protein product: CASSNTGGNSPLHF.

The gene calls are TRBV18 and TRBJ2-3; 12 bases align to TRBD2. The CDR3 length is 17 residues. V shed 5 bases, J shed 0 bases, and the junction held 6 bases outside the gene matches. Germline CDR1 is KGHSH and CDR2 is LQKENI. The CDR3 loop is CASSIRTSGESTDTQYF. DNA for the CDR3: TGTGCCAGCTCAATACGGACTAGCGGGGAGAGCACAGATACGCAGTATTTT.

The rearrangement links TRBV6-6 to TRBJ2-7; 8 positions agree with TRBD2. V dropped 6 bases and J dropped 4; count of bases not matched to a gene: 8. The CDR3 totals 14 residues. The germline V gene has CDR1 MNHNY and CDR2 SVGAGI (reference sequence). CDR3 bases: TGTGCCAGCAGCCAAGGACTAGCCGTTTACGAGCAGTACTTC. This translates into CASSQGLAVYEQYF.

The CDR3 is CASSARGNGGNQPQHF. CDR3 bases: TGTGCCAGCAGTGCCAGGGGTAATGGGGGAAATCAGCCCCAGCATTTT. The chain couples TRBV28 to TRBJ1-5, with D perhaps matching TRBD1 (6 bases). This CDR3 contains 16 residues. The V gene lost 5 bases and the J gene lost 4 bases, with 18 bases spanning the gap. CDR1 and CDR2 (germline): MDHEN, SYDVKM.

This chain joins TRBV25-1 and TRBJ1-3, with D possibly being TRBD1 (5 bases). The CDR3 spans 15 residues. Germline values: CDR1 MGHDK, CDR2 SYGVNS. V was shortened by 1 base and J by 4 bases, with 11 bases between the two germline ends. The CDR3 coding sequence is TGTGCCAGCAGTGAATCGGCGGGACGGGGAAACACCATATATTTT. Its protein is CASSESAGRGNTIYF.

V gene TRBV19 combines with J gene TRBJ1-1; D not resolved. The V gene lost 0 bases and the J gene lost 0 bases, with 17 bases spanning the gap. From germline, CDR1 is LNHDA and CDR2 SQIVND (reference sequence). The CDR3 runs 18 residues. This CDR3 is CASSIDVGREAMNTEAFF. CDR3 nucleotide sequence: TGTGCCAGTAGTATAGATGTGGGGAGGGAGGCGATGAACACTGAAGCTTTCTTT.

This chain's CDR3 is CASSLTTDRVGGLNTEAFF. DNA of the CDR3: TGCGCCAGCAGCCTTACAACTGACAGGGTGGGAGGCCTGAACACTGAAGCTTTCTTT. V is TRBV4-1 and J is TRBJ1-1, with 7 bases aligning to TRBD1. CDR3 length equals 19 residues. Germline CDR1 reads MGHRA; CDR2 reads YSYEKL. V lost 4 bases and J lost 0; bases outside the gene matches: 17.

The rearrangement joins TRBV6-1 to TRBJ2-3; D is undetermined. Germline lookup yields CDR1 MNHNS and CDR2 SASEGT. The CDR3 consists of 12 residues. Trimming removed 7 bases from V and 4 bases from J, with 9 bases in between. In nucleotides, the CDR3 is TGTGCCAGCAATCGGTTGCCAGATACGCAGTATTTT. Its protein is CASNRLPDTQYF.

CDR3 sequence: CASSLRPGKAFF. CDR3 nucleotide sequence: TGCGCCAGCAGCCTCCGGCCGGGGAAAGCTTTCTTT. The rearrangement joins TRBV5-1 to TRBJ1-1; D remains unclear. The CDR3 runs to 12 residues. V lost 4 bases, J lost 9 bases, and 13 bases lay in between. The V gene's germline CDR1 is SGHRS and CDR2 YFSETQ.

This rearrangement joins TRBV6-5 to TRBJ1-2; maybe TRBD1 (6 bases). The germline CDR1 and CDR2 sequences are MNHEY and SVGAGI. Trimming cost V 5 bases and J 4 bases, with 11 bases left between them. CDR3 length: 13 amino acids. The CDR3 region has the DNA TGTGCCAGCAGTAACTGGACAGTCTATGGCTACACCTTC. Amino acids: CASSNWTVYGYTF.

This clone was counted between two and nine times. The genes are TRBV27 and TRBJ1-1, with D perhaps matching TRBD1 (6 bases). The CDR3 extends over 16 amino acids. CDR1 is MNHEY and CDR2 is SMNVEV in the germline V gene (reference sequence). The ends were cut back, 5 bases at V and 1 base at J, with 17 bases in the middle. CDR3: CASSQHPQTGNTEAFF. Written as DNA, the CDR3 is TGTGCCAGCAGTCAACACCCGCAGACAGGGAACACTGAAGCTTTCTTT.

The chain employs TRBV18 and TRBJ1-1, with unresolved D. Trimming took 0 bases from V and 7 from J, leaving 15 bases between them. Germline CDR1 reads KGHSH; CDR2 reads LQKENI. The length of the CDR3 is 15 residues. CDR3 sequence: CASSPPRFGFDEAFF. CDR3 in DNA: TGTGCCAGCTCACCACCACGGTTCGGGTTTGATGAAGCTTTCTTT.

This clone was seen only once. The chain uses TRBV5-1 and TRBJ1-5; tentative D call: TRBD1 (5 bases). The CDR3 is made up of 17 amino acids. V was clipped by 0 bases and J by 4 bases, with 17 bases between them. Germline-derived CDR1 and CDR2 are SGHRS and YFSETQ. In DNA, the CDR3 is TGCGCCAGCAGCTTGGGCCCATCGGGCGGGGGAAATCAGCCCCAGCATTTT. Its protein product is CASSLGPSGGGNQPQHF.

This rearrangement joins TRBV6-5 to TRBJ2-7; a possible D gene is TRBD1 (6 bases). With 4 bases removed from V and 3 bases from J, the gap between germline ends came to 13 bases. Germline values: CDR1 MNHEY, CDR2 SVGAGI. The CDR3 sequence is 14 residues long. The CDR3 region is CASSSSGTLYEQYF. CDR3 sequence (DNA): TGTGCCAGCAGTTCCTCAGGGACACTCTACGAGCAGTACTTC.

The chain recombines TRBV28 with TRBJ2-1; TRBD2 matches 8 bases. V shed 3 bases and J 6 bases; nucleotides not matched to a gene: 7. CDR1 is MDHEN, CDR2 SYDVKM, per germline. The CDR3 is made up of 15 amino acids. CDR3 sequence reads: CASSFDRGGCNEQFF. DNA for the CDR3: TGTGCCAGCAGTTTCGACCGGGGGGGCTGCAATGAGCAGTTCTTC. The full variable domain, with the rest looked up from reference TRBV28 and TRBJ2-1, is DVKVTQSSRYLVKRTGEKVFLECVQDMDHENMFWYRQDPGLGLRLIYFSYDVKMKEKGDIPEGYSVSREKKERFSLILESASTNQTSMYLCASSFDRGGCNEQFFGPGTRLTVL.

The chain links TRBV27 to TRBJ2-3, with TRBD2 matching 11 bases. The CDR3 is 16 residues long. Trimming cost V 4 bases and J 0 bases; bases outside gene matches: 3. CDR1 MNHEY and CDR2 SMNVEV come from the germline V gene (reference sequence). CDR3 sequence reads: CASSSTSGESTDTQYF. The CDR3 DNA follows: TGTGCCAGCAGTTCGACTAGCGGGGAGAGCACAGATACGCAGTATTTT.

CDR3 loop: CSVGQGDQPQHF. DNA of the CDR3: TGCAGCGTAGGACAGGGAGATCAGCCCCAGCATTTT. The chain combines TRBV29-1 with TRBJ1-5, with 8 positions matching TRBD1. The CDR3 runs to 12 residues. V trimming: 6 bases; J trimming: 5 bases; junction bases outside the gene matches: 3. Germline V gene lookup returns CDR1 SQVTM and CDR2 ANQGSEA.

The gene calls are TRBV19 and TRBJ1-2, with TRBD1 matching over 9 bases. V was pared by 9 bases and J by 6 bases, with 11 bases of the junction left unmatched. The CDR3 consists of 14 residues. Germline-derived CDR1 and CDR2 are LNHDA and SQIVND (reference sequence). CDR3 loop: CASGTPGTGNGYTF. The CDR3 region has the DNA TGTGCCAGCGGTACGCCCGGGACAGGGAATGGCTACACCTTC.

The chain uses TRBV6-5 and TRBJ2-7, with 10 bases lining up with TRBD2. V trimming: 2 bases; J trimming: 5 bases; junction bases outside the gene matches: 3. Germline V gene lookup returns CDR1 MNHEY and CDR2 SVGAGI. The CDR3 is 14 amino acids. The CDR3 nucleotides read TGTGCCAGCAGTTACAGCGGGGGGGCCCACGAGCAGTACTTC. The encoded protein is CASSYSGGAHEQYF.

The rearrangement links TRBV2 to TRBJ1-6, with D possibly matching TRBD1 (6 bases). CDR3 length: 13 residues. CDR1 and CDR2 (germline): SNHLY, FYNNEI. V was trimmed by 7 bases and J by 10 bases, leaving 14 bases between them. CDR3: CASIRQGKSPLHF. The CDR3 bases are TGTGCCAGCATCCGCCAGGGGAAATCACCCCTCCACTTT.

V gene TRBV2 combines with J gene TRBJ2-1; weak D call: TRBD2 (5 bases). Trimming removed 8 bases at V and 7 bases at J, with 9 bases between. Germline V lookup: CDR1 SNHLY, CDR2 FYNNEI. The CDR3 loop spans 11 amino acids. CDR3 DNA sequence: TGTGCCAGCCGGACTGATAATGAGCAGTTCTTC. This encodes CASRTDNEQFF. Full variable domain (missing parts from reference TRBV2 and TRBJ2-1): EPEVTQTPSHQVTQMGQEVILRCVPISNHLYFYWYRQILGQKVEFLVSFYNNEISEKSEIFDDQFSVERPDGSNFTLKIRSTKLEDSAMYFCASRTDNEQFFGPGTRLTVL.

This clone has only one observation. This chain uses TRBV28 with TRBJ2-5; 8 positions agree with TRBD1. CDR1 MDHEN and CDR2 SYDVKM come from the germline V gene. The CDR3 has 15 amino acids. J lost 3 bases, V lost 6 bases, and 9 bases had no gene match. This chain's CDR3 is CASSSSGQGKETQYF. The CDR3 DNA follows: TGTGCCAGCAGCTCCTCAGGACAGGGTAAAGAGACCCAGTACTTC.

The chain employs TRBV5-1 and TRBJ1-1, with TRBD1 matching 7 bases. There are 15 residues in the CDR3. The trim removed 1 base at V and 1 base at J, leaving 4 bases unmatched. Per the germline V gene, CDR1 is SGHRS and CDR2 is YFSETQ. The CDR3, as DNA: TGCGCCAGCAGCTTGAGAGGACAGGCGAACACTGAAGCTTTCTTT. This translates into CASSLRGQANTEAFF.

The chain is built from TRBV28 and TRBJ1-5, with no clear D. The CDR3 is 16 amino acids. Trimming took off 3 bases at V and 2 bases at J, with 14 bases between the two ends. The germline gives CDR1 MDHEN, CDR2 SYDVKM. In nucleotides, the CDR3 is TGTGCCAGCAGTTTGAGGGTTGGCGTGGGCAATCAGCCCCAGCATTTT. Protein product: CASSLRVGVGNQPQHF.

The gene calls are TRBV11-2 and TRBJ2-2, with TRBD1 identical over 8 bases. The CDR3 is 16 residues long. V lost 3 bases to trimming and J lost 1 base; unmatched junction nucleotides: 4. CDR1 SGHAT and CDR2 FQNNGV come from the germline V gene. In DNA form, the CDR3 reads TGTGCCAGCAGCTTCGTGGGGACAGGGAACACCGGGGAGCTGTTTTTT. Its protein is CASSFVGTGNTGELFF.

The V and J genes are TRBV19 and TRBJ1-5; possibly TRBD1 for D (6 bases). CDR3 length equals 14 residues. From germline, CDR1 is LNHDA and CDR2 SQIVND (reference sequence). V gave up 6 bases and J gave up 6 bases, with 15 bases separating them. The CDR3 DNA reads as TGTGCCAGTAGCGACAGGTACAAGGGTCAGCCCCAGCATTTT. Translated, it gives CASSDRYKGQPQHF. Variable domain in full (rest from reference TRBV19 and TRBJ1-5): DGGITQSPKYLFRKEGQNVTLSCEQNLNHDAMYWYRQDPGQGLRLIYYSQIVNDFQKGDIAEGYSVSREKKESFPLTVTSAQKNPTAFYLCASSDRYKGQPQHFGDGTRLSIL.

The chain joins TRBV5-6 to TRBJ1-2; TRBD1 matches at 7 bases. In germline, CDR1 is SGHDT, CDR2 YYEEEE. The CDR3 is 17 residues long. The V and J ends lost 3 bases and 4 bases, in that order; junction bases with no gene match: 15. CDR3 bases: TGTGCCAGCAGCTCCTACCTACCGACAGGGCTGGGCTATGGCTACACCTTC. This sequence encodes CASSSYLPTGLGYGYTF. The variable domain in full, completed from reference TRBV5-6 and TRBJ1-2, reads DAGVTQSPTHLIKTRGQQVTLRCSPKSGHDTVSWYQQALGQGPQFIFQYYEEEERQRGNFPDRFSGHQFPNYSSELNVNALLLGDSALYLCASSSYLPTGLGYGYTFGSGTRLTVV.

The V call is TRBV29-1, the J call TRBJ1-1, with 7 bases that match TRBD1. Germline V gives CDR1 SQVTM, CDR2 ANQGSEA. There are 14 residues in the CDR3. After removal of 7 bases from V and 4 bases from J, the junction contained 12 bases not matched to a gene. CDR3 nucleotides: TGCAGCGCTCAGTTTACAGGGGCCTTCACTGAAGCTTTCTTT. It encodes CSAQFTGAFTEAFF. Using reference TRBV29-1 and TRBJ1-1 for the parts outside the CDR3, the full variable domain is SAVISQKPSRDICQRGTSLTIQCQVDSQVTMMFWYRQQPGQSLTLIATANQGSEATYESGFVIDKFPISRPNLTFSTLTVSNMSPEDSSIYLCSAQFTGAFTEAFFGQGTRLTVV.

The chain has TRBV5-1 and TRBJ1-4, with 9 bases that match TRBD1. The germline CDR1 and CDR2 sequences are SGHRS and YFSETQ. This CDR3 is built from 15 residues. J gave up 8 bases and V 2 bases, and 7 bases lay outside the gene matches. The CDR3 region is CASSFAGTGKEKLFF. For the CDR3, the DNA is TGCGCCAGCAGCTTCGCCGGGACAGGGAAAGAAAAACTGTTTTTT.

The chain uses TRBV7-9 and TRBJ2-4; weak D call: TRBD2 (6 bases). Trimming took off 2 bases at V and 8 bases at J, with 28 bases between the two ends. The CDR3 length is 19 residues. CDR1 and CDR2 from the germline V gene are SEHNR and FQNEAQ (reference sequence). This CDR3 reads CASSLLLDSKRAPGDIQYF. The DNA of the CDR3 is TGTGCCAGCAGCTTACTTCTTGACTCCAAACGGGCCCCGGGGGACATTCAGTACTTC.